The T cell receptor beta chain under discussion was sequenced for a study of CD4 T cells in relation to SARS-CoV-2 and coronaviruses listed by TCRdb under 2021. Looking at the study overall: In the ViraFEST assay, PBMCs were cultured with antigen for around eleven days, after which TCR beta CDR3s were sequenced to identify antigen-specific clonal expansions. An HIV-1 Nef peptide pool or a no-peptide culture served as the negative reference condition. Patient-derived lymphoblastoid cell lines were used to map the HLA restriction of shared crossreactive spike epitopes. The study assessed, at the TCR clonotype level, memory CD4+ T cell crossreactivity between SARS-CoV-2 and common cold coronavirus spike proteins. The Adaptive Biotechnologies TCR-sequencing kit was used for samples from a few pre-COVID donors and for the naive versus memory experiments, whereas the other data were Illumina-based. A different, Illumina-based TCR-beta assay was used to sequence expansion assays from other donors in the study.

V is reduced by 1 base and J by 6 bases, leaving a spacing of 1 base between them. The CDR3 numbers 12 residues from cysteine through phenylalanine. Only the CDR3 part of the read is kept: 36 bases, read in frame from the first base. In the germline V gene (reference sequence), CDR1 corresponds to SEHNR and CDR2 to FQNEAQ. The method was the immunoSEQ multiplex PCR assay. Processing in the source paper ran as follows. During preprocessing, nonproductive sequences were removed, along with CDR3s that did not begin with C, did not end with F or W, or were shorter than 7 amino acids. Antigen-specific clonotypes were called with the MANAFEST web app, based on expansion relative to reference and other culture wells. A clone was considered positive if the clone showed significant expansion compared with the reference culture in 2 of 3 replicate wells at an FDR below 0.05. A further requirement for positive clones was significant expansion compared with all other tandem wells, along with an odds ratio above 5. CDR3 homology was measured as pairwise Levenshtein distance, computed with the stringdist R package after trimming three terminal residues from each end. TCRdb provides this immuneACCESS table in a form limited to in-frame rearrangements. Some clones are lacking; in checked studies, under half of them reflect an unresolved V gene, and why the rest are absent is not known. The V and J calls and clone size are taken from that table; D and trimming were inferred from the DNA. For this sample the table gives 21,000 or so clones, of which just over 75% were detected only once. The top ten constitute over 25% of the sample.

CD4+ T cells from unexposed donors were collected before the COVID-19 pandemic (2011-2018). After around ten days of culture, CD4+ T cells were isolated with the EasySep CD4+ T cell isolation kit. As cell number allowed, CD4+ T cells from unexposed donors were tested for reactivity to SARS-CoV-2 S and N and to four common cold coronavirus spike pools. Each well received 2 million to 2.5 million PBMCs, cultured in IMDM supplemented with approximately 4.5% human AB serum and 9.5 to 10 IU/ml IL-2. Half of the culture medium was replaced with fresh IL-2-containing medium on days 3 and 7. Each peptide culture condition was generally run in triplicate replicate wells. Leukapheresis product for the unexposed donors was bought commercially. Ficoll-Paque PLUS gradient centrifugation was used to isolate PBMCs from leukapheresis product or whole blood. PBMCs were either used fresh in the expansion assay or cryopreserved at -140 degrees C. The QIAamp Micro DNA Kit was used to extract genomic DNA from the CD4+ T cells.

General study outcomes and caveats: Small numbers of patients and of tested TCRs were a limitation of the study. Approximately 61% of donors had memory CD4+ clonotypes that crossrecognized SARS-CoV-2 and at least one common cold coronavirus spike. Because the crossreactivity analysis focused on spike protein, crossreactivity against other viral proteins was not assessed. Because no donor provided both pre-pandemic and post-infection samples, tracing the source of pre-existing responses was limited. Significantly weaker SARS-CoV-2-driven expansion was shown by crossreactive clones than by monoreactive clones, consistent with antigenic imprinting.

This clone appeared a few times. It lacks a known antigen. No base qualities exist here, and no much larger clone lies one base off it. The sequence joins TRBV7-9 to TRBJ1-6, with the D segment identity uncertain. Input material: CD4+ T cells from PBMCs, cultured in vitro. This receptor was identified in a human donor in good health. The DNA sequence is given as TGTGCCAGCAGCTTAGTTAATTCACCCCTCCACTTT. This is translated as CASSLVNSPLHF. Reference TRBV7-9 and TRBJ1-6 proteins supply the regions before and after the CDR3; the full variable domain is: DTGVSQNPRHKITKRGQNVTFRCDPISEHNRLYWYRQTLGQGPEFLTYFQNEAQLEKSRLLSDRFSAERPKGSFSTLEIQRTEQGDSAMYLCASSLVNSPLHFGNGTRLTVT.